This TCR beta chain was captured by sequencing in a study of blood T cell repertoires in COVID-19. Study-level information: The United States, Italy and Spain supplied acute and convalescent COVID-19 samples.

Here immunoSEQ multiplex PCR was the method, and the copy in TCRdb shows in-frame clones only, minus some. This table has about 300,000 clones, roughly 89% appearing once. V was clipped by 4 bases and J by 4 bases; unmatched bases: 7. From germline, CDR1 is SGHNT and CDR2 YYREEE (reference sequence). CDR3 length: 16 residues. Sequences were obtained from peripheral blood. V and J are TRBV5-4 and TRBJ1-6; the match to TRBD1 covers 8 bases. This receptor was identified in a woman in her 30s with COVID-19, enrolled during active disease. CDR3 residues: CASSSDRDRYNSPLHF. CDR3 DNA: TGTGCCAGCAGCAGTGACCGGGACAGGTATAATTCACCCCTCCACTTT.